This T cell receptor (beta chain) was found in a study of blood T cells in healthy people across ages. For the study at large: There was about one barcoded beta molecule captured by template switching per two T cells.

It was with a sample-barcoded 5' primer and a J-beta primer mix that a second PCR of about 6 to 12 cycles was run. From the 5' RACE reads, TCRdb called clonotypes with MiXCR, one entry per CDR3 protein. The sample shows over 1,500,000 distinct CDR3 sequences, about 39% of them seen only once. As for this clonotype: The antigen remains undetermined.

The CDR3 spans 19 residues. The germline V gene encodes CDR1 MNHEY and CDR2 SVGEGT. V lost 0 bases and J 0 bases, leaving 18 bases between the germline ends. Study-level points and caveats: Whereas aged donors had fewer naive CD4+ cells, long-lived donors had more of them and higher diversity.

The TCR was taken from a human donor in good health. Sequencing used blood. J is TRBJ1-5 and V is TRBV6-2 or TRBV6-3; D is ambiguous. The DNA of the CDR3 is TGTGCCAGCAGTTACTCCGACCTGGACGCCCTACATAGCAATCAGCCCCAGCATTTT. Its protein is CASSYSDLDALHSNQPQHF.